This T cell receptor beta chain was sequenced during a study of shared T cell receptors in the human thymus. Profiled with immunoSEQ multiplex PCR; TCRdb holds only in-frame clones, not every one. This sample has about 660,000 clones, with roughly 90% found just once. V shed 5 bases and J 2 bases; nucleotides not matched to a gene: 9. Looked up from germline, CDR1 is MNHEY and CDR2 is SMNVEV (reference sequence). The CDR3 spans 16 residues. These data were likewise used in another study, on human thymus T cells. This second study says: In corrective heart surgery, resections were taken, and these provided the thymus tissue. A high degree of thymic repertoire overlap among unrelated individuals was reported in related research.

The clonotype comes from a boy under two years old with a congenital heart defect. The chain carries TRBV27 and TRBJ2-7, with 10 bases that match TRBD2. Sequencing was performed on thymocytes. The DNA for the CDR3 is TGTGCCAGCAGTCCTGAGGCTAGCGGGAGACCCTACGAGCAGTACTTC. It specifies CASSPEASGRPYEQYF.